This entry lists 21 T cell receptor beta chains sequenced from one sample in a study of shared clonotypes between healthy human individuals. The protocol was immunoSEQ multiplex PCR, while the TCRdb copy is restricted to in-frame clones and leaves out a portion. The top ten clones hold roughly 0.13% of a sample with about 2 million clones, around 95% of them seen once. Sequencing was done on a sample of naive CD4+ T cells sorted from blood. Noted subset: CD45RA+ positively selected. The source is a man younger than 35 in good health.

CDR3 bases: TGCGCCAGCAGCGGAGCTAGCGGGGACACCGGGGAGCTGTTTTTT. It is translated as CASSGASGDTGELFF. This chain joins TRBV5-1 and TRBJ2-2; 9 positions agree with TRBD2. The CDR3 is made up of 15 amino acids. Germline-derived CDR1 and CDR2 are SGHRS and YFSETQ. V lost 4 bases, J lost 3 bases, and 4 bases stayed unmatched.

In this sample, this clone turned up once. The rearrangement joins TRBV7-9 to TRBJ1-5; 8 positions agree with TRBD1. The CDR3 spans 16 residues. Germline loops: CDR1 SEHNR, CDR2 FQNEAQ (reference sequence). Trimming took 5 bases from V and 4 from J; bases not matched to a gene: 10. CDR3 coding DNA: TGTGCCAGCAGCGCCCGGGACAGGAAGAAAAATCAGCCCCAGCATTTT. Residues: CASSARDRKKNQPQHF.

The chain employs TRBV5-1 and TRBJ1-2; 7 bases line up with TRBD1. Trimming removed 0 bases from V and 0 bases from J; junction bases left unmatched: 5. This CDR3 spans 16 amino acids. CDR1 and CDR2 (germline): SGHRS, YFSETQ. CDR3 bases: TGCGCCAGCAGCTTGGAGACAGGGAGGCCTAACTATGGCTACACCTTC. The encoded protein is CASSLETGRPNYGYTF.

Here the CDR3 reads CASSLATTVDTEAFF. The CDR3 DNA reads as TGTGCCAGCAGCTTAGCGACGACAGTGGACACTGAAGCTTTCTTT. This chain connects TRBV7-2 to TRBJ1-1; D perhaps matches TRBD1 (5 bases). V was cut by 0 bases and J by 3 bases, with 11 bases left in between. Per germline, CDR1 SGHTA and CDR2 FQGNSA. The CDR3 has 15 amino acids.

On this clone: The same CDR3 is also encoded by other DNA sequences in this sample. The V and J genes are TRBV18 and TRBJ2-3; TRBD1 might be the D (6 bases). This CDR3 spans 12 amino acids. Germline V gene lookup returns CDR1 KGHSH and CDR2 LQKENI. Trimming took 0 bases from V and 8 from J, leaving 6 bases between them. CDR3 region: CASSPPGGTQYF. The CDR3 nucleotides are TGTGCCAGCTCACCACCAGGGGGTACGCAGTATTTT.

In its sample, this clone was seen once. The chain carries TRBV7-8 and TRBJ1-2; TRBD1 might be the D (6 bases). Germline V CDR1 and CDR2: SGHVS, FQNEAQ. The V end lost 5 bases, the J end lost 3 bases, and 16 bases lay between the germline ends. The CDR3 contains 15 residues. DNA of the CDR3: TGTGCCAGCAGCCCAGGGGCAGGGGAATACTATGGCTACACCTTC. This translates into CASSPGAGEYYGYTF.

This chain uses TRBV6-1 with TRBJ1-1; TRBD1 agrees at 11 bases. Germline CDR1 is MNHNS and CDR2 is SASEGT. CDR3 length: 15 amino acids. After removal of 11 bases from V and 4 bases from J, the junction contained 12 bases not matched to a gene. The CDR3 here is CAAMGGTGGTTEAFF. CDR3 nucleotide sequence: TGTGCCGCAATGGGAGGGACAGGGGGGACCACTGAAGCTTTCTTT.

The V call is TRBV7-9, the J call TRBJ1-1; TRBD1 aligns across 7 bases. Germline V gives CDR1 SEHNR, CDR2 FQNEAQ (reference sequence). J was trimmed by 3 bases and V by 2 bases; bases with no gene match: 6. The CDR3 covers 15 residues. The CDR3 DNA reads TGTGCCAGCAGCTTATCCGGGCAGGGGGACACTGAAGCTTTCTTT. The encoded protein is CASSLSGQGDTEAFF.

The rearrangement joins TRBV27 to TRBJ2-5; 9 bases align to TRBD1. The length of the CDR3 is 16 residues. Germline assignment: CDR1 MNHEY and CDR2 SMNVEV (reference sequence). V trimming: 7 bases; J trimming: 5 bases; junction bases outside the gene matches: 14. The CDR3 region is CASTNTHRGLRETQYF. CDR3 coding DNA: TGTGCCAGCACCAACACCCACAGGGGGCTGAGGGAGACCCAGTACTTC.

This chain links TRBV6-6 with TRBJ1-5; 7 bases line up with TRBD1. Germline values: CDR1 MNHNY, CDR2 SVGAGI (reference sequence). V gave up 5 bases and J gave up 3 bases; unmatched junction bases: 7. The CDR3 covers 15 residues. The CDR3 bases are TGTGCCAGCAGTGACCCGACAGGGAACAATCAGCCCCAGCATTTT. It codes for CASSDPTGNNQPQHF.

Points on this clone: Other DNA sequences in the sample encode the same CDR3. The chain is built from TRBV5-1 and TRBJ2-2, with TRBD1 matching over 8 bases. V was pared by 7 bases and J by 1 base, with 0 bases of the junction left unmatched. Germline V gene lookup returns CDR1 SGHRS and CDR2 YFSETQ. The CDR3 loop spans 13 amino acids. The CDR3 nucleotides are TGCGCCAGCGGGACAGGGAACACCGGGGAGCTGTTTTTT. Protein product: CASGTGNTGELFF.

The J gene is TRBJ2-2, the V gene TRBV10-3; 7 positions agree with TRBD1. CDR1 ENHRY and CDR2 SYGVKD come from the germline V gene. The V gene end was trimmed by 5 bases and the J gene end by 1 base; junction bases not matched to a gene: 4. This CDR3 has 15 amino acids. Written as DNA, the CDR3 is TGTGCCATCAGTCGGGACAGACTGAACACCGGGGAGCTGTTTTTT. Residues: CAISRDRLNTGELFF.

The rearrangement links TRBV19 to TRBJ2-2; 9 nucleotides align to TRBD2. V lost 5 bases and J lost 2; bases outside the gene matches: 15. The CDR3 sequence is 19 residues long. Germline CDR1 reads LNHDA; CDR2 reads SQIVND (reference sequence). The CDR3 nucleotides are TGTGCCAGTAGTTCCGGTGCAGCGGGGGGCTTCTTTAACACCGGGGAGCTGTTTTTT. Its protein is CASSSGAAGGFFNTGELFF.

V usage is TRBV6-6 and J usage is TRBJ1-5, with D possibly being TRBD1 (6 bases). The CDR3 contains 15 residues. Germline values: CDR1 MNHNY, CDR2 SVGAGI (reference sequence). The V gene lost 2 bases and the J gene lost 3 bases, with 11 bases spanning the gap. CDR3 sequence: CASSYADSPNQPQHF. The CDR3, as DNA: TGTGCCAGCAGTTACGCGGACAGCCCCAATCAGCCCCAGCATTTT.

This clone was detected only once. The chain links TRBV7-9 to TRBJ1-6; no clear D gene. Germline CDR1 reads SEHNR; CDR2 reads FQNEAQ (reference sequence). V lost 2 bases to trimming and J lost 8 bases, with 7 bases between them. The CDR3 covers 13 residues. In nucleotides, the CDR3 is TGTGCCAGCAGCTTATTAAGGTATTCACCCCTCCACTTT. Translation: CASSLLRYSPLHF. Filled out from reference TRBV7-9 and TRBJ1-6, the complete variable domain reads DTGVSQNPRHKITKRGQNVTFRCDPISEHNRLYWYRQTLGQGPEFLTYFQNEAQLEKSRLLSDRFSAERPKGSFSTLEIQRTEQGDSAMYLCASSLLRYSPLHFGNGTRLTVT.

This chain joins TRBV19 and TRBJ1-5; D ambiguous. Between the trimmed V and J ends, which lost 5 bases and 4 bases, there was a span of 12 bases. This CDR3 spans 14 amino acids. CDR1 and CDR2 from the germline V gene are LNHDA and SQIVND (reference sequence). CDR3 sequence reads: CASSPVEGNQPQHF. CDR3 DNA sequence: TGTGCCAGTAGTCCGGTGGAGGGAAATCAGCCCCAGCATTTT.

The chain couples TRBV5-1 to TRBJ2-1; 7 bases line up with TRBD2. The CDR3 is made up of 15 amino acids. V shed 2 bases, J shed 2 bases, and the junction held 4 bases outside the gene matches. Germline CDR1 SGHRS, CDR2 YFSETQ. The CDR3 DNA sequence: TGCGCCAGCAGCTTCACCGGGACTACCTACAATGAGCAGTTCTTC. Residues: CASSFTGTTYNEQFF.

The genes are TRBV7-9 and TRBJ2-1, with D unresolved. This CDR3 contains 14 residues. The V end was cut by 3 bases, the J end by 2 bases, with 8 bases between. CDR1 and CDR2 (germline): SEHNR, FQNEAQ (reference sequence). As DNA, the CDR3 is TGTGCCAGCAGCTTTGTGAGAACCTACAATGAGCAGTTCTTC. Its translation: CASSFVRTYNEQFF.

The chain uses TRBV5-1 and TRBJ2-7, with 8 bases fitting TRBD1. V lost 4 bases, J lost 1 base, and 7 bases stayed unmatched. CDR1 SGHRS and CDR2 YFSETQ come from the germline V gene. The CDR3 is made up of 15 amino acids. The DNA for the CDR3 is TGCGCCAGCAGCCCGGGACAGGAGGGTTCCTACGAGCAGTACTTC. Encoded protein: CASSPGQEGSYEQYF.

The chain recombines TRBV10-3 with TRBJ2-2, with 10 nucleotides matching TRBD1. The germline V gene encodes CDR1 ENHRY and CDR2 SYGVKD. The V segment lost 4 bases and the J segment 4 bases; nucleotides outside the gene matches: 0. The CDR3 length is 14 residues. CDR3 sequence (DNA): TGTGCCATCAGTGGGGACAGGGGCACCGGGGAGCTGTTTTTT. It translates to CAISGDRGTGELFF.

The V and J genes are TRBV11-3 and TRBJ2-1; D possibly corresponds to TRBD1 (6 bases). V lost 5 bases and J 2 bases, leaving 10 bases between the germline ends. CDR1 is SGHNT and CDR2 is YENEEA in the germline V gene. The CDR3 has 14 amino acids. The CDR3 here is CASSNRATYNEQFF. CDR3 bases: TGTGCCAGCAGCAACAGGGCCACCTACAATGAGCAGTTCTTC.